Listed here are 4 T cell receptor beta chains from one sample, sequenced in a study of circulating tumor DNA in untreated peripheral T-cell lymphoma. Clones were sequenced by immunoSEQ multiplex PCR, and TCRdb holds only the in-frame ones, with some missing. This table has more than 4,500 clones, more than 60% appearing once. The specimen sequenced was tumor tissue. The receptors stem from a human donor with peripheral T-cell lymphoma.

This clone occurred a few times. J is TRBJ2-3 and V is TRBV30; D is unresolved. CDR1 and CDR2 from the germline V gene are GTSNPN and SVGIG (reference sequence). V was clipped by 1 base and J by 5 bases, with 10 bases between them. This CDR3 comprises 13 residues. CDR3 DNA sequence: TGTGCCTGGAGTGCCGGAACCCGAGATACGCAGTATTTT. This sequence encodes CAWSAGTRDTQYF.

CDR3: CASSYDPSGANVLTF. In DNA form, the CDR3 reads TGCGCCAGCAGCTACGACCCCTCTGGGGCCAACGTCCTGACTTTC. The chain is built from TRBV5-1 and TRBJ2-6; no definite D call. The CDR3 has 15 amino acids. Germline loops: CDR1 SGHRS, CDR2 YFSETQ. V was trimmed by 3 bases and J by 0 bases, leaving 7 bases between them.

The gene calls are TRBV18 and TRBJ1-3, with a tentative D call TRBD1 (6 bases). The germline V gene encodes CDR1 KGHSH and CDR2 LQKENI. The ends were cut back, 4 bases at V and 4 bases at J, with 11 bases in the middle. This CDR3 region has 14 residues. CDR3 bases: TGTGCCAGCTCACTCGACAGGACGGGAAACACCATATATTTT. This gives the protein CASSLDRTGNTIYF.

The V gene is TRBV18, the J gene TRBJ1-1, with TRBD1 matching over 10 bases. Trimming cost V 1 base and J 3 bases; bases outside gene matches: 2. This CDR3 comprises 15 residues. Germline V gene data show CDR1 as KGHSH and CDR2 as LQKENI. CDR3 in amino acids: CASSPRTGGDTEAFF. The CDR3 DNA follows: TGTGCCAGCTCACCACGGACAGGGGGGGACACTGAAGCTTTCTTT.